This passage covers 11 T cell receptor beta chains from one sample sequenced in a study of shared clonotypes between healthy human individuals. CD45RO-negative, CCR7-selected cells formed the naive CD8 fraction, which excluded terminally differentiated effector memory CD45RA+ cells. Data came from immunoSEQ multiplex PCR; TCRdb stores just in-frame clones and leaves some out. The sample includes more than 550,000 clones, around 90% of them seen just once. Sequencing was performed on naive CD8+ T cells sorted from blood. The source of these receptors is a man younger than 40 in good health.

This sequence joins TRBV6-1 and TRBJ2-7, with 7 bases lining up with TRBD2. Germline V CDR1 and CDR2: MNHNS, SASEGT. CDR3 length: 14 residues. Trimming took 6 bases from V and 3 from J; bases not matched to a gene: 8. In DNA form, the CDR3 reads TGTGCCAGCAGCGAGAGCGGGGCGGGCTACGAGCAGTACTTC. This codes for CASSESGAGYEQYF.

The chain is built from TRBV9 and TRBJ2-7; D is uncertain. Germline loops: CDR1 SGDLS, CDR2 YYNGEE. V lost 4 bases and J 1 base, leaving 9 bases between the germline ends. This CDR3 is built from 13 residues. The CDR3: CASSLGNSYEQYF. Here the CDR3 DNA reads TGTGCCAGCAGCCTAGGGAATTCCTACGAGCAGTACTTC. The full variable domain, its missing parts supplied by reference TRBV9 and TRBJ2-7, is DSGVTQTPKHLITATGQRVTLRCSPRSGDLSVYWYQQSLDQGLQFLIQYYNGEERAKGNILERFSAQQFPDLHSELNLSSLELGDSALYFCASSLGNSYEQYFGPGTRLTVT.

Only one count was recorded for this clone. This rearrangement joins TRBV5-1 to TRBJ2-7; D remains ambiguous. Germline loops: CDR1 SGHRS, CDR2 YFSETQ. Trimming stripped 5 bases from V and 2 bases from J, with 11 bases between. The CDR3 contains 13 residues. The CDR3 is CASSIGPTYEQYF. The CDR3 DNA is TGCGCCAGCAGTATAGGGCCGACCTACGAGCAGTACTTC.

The gene calls are TRBV6-6 and TRBJ2-1; TRBD2 aligns across 8 bases. Germline V gives CDR1 MNHNY, CDR2 SVGAGI (reference sequence). This CDR3 region has 14 residues. Losses at the gene ends were 6 bases for V and 10 bases for J; bases not matched to a gene: 11. The CDR3 here is CASRIKRERGEQFF. DNA for the CDR3: TGTGCCAGCAGGATCAAGCGGGAGAGGGGAGAGCAGTTCTTC.

The rearrangement joins TRBV6-4 to TRBJ1-5; D unresolved. Germline CDR1 MRHNA, CDR2 SNTAGT. The CDR3 contains 14 residues. The V end was cut by 5 bases, the J end by 0 bases, with 8 bases between. The DNA for the CDR3 is TGTGCCAGCAGTTCTGAGGGTAGCAATCAGCCCCAGCATTTT. Translating gives CASSSEGSNQPQHF.

The rearrangement links TRBV6-6 to TRBJ2-1; no clear D gene. CDR3 length: 16 residues. The germline V gene encodes CDR1 MNHNY and CDR2 SVGAGI (reference sequence). Trimming pared 0 bases from V and 7 bases from J, leaving 16 bases between. CDR3 DNA: TGTGCCAGCAGTTACTCGAGAGCACCCCCCTTGAATGAGCAGTTCTTC. Its translation: CASSYSRAPPLNEQFF.

This chain connects TRBV2 to TRBJ2-1, with TRBD2 matching over 11 bases. With V trimmed by 5 bases and J by 6 bases, 6 bases remained unmatched. The CDR3 totals 15 residues. Germline CDR1 SNHLY, CDR2 FYNNEI. The CDR3 nucleotides read TGTGCCAGCAGTCCCGGGACTAGCGGAGCCAATGAGCAGTTCTTC. This encodes CASSPGTSGANEQFF.

The chain is built from TRBV11-3 and TRBJ2-1, with a weak D call TRBD2 (5 bases). CDR1 and CDR2 (germline): SGHNT, YENEEA. The V end lost 5 bases, the J end lost 5 bases, and 10 bases lay between the germline ends. The CDR3 covers 13 residues. In DNA, the CDR3 is TGTGCCAGCAGCACACCGGGAAACAATGAGCAGTTCTTC. Amino acids: CASSTPGNNEQFF.

This clone was counted a single time. The chain uses TRBV11-2 and TRBJ2-7; the match to TRBD2 covers 7 bases. CDR3 length: 15 residues. V lost 2 bases, J lost 4 bases, and 8 bases stayed unmatched. Germline values: CDR1 SGHAT, CDR2 FQNNGV. The CDR3 nucleotides are TGTGCCAGCAGCTTACCCCTAGCGGTTTCTTACGAGCAGTACTTC. Translating it yields CASSLPLAVSYEQYF.

This clone was recorded once. The chain carries TRBV7-6 and TRBJ2-1, with D possibly matching TRBD2 (5 bases). This CDR3 contains 15 residues. Trimming removed 1 base from V and 3 bases from J, with 10 bases in between. Germline V lookup: CDR1 SGHVS, CDR2 FNYEAQ. This CDR3 is CASSLGDYLYNEQFF. The DNA of the CDR3 is TGTGCCAGCAGCTTAGGTGACTACCTCTACAATGAGCAGTTCTTC.

The chain links TRBV9 to TRBJ2-1; 9 bases agree with TRBD2. Germline CDR1 is SGDLS and CDR2 is YYNGEE. The CDR3 spans 19 residues. After removal of 0 bases from V and 0 bases from J, the junction contained 10 bases not matched to a gene. The CDR3 nucleotides are TGTGCCAGCAGCGTAGAGACTAGCGGTGAGTGGCTCTCCTACAATGAGCAGTTCTTC. Translation gives CASSVETSGEWLSYNEQFF.